Following are 20 T cell receptor beta chains from one sample sequenced in a study of glioma-infiltrating T cells. The iRepertoire nested amplicon-rescue multiplex PCR amplified TCR alpha and beta CDR3s from RNA. TCRdb fed the multiplex PCR reads into MiXCR, producing one record per CDR3 protein. The sample has 95,000 to 150,000 distinct CDR3 sequences, roughly 24% seen once. Sequenced material: glioma tissue, nonneoplastic brain tissue, or PBMCs (not recorded which). These TCRs come from a human donor with low-grade glioma or glioblastoma, undergoing nonglioma brain surgery, or in good health (not recorded which).

About this clonotype itself: A much larger clone is a single base away; this may be a read error. Here the CDR3 DNA reads TGTGCCAGCAGAGGGGACAGCCAAGAGACCCAGTACTTC. Translation gives CASRGDSQETQYF. The chain couples TRBV12-3 or TRBV12-4 to TRBJ2-5; 7 nucleotides match TRBD1. Trimming cost V 6 bases and J 1 base; bases outside gene matches: 2. The CDR3 has 13 amino acids.

This clonotype was detected many times. The chain employs TRBV24-1 and TRBJ1-1; no reliable D call. The CDR3 loop spans 13 amino acids. The V gene lost 4 bases and the J gene lost 1 base, with 6 bases spanning the gap. Germline CDR1 is KGHDR and CDR2 is SFDVKD. CDR3 sequence: CATSDKKNTEAFF. The CDR3 DNA reads TGTGCCACCAGTGACAAGAAGAACACTGAAGCTTTCTTT.

This clonotype was seen many times. V usage is TRBV6-1 and J usage is TRBJ2-3; D gene unclear. The CDR3 consists of 14 residues. Trimming left V 3 bases short and J 2 bases short, with 9 bases between. The germline gives CDR1 MNHNS, CDR2 SASEGT. The CDR3 reads CASSDRTLTDTQYF. The CDR3 nucleotides read TGTGCCAGCAGTGACAGGACGCTCACAGATACGCAGTATTTT.

This clonotype has only a few counts. The chain uses TRBV29-1 and TRBJ2-7; D unresolved. V shed 6 bases and J shed 2 bases, with 8 bases lying between them. This CDR3 is built from 11 residues. Germline lookup yields CDR1 SQVTM and CDR2 ANQGSEA. CDR3 sequence: CSVTAAYEQYF. CDR3 in DNA: TGCAGCGTCACCGCGGCCTACGAGCAGTACTTC.

A word on this clonotype: A read error is possible here, since a much larger clone lies one base away. The chain combines TRBV5-4 with TRBJ1-1; tentatively, D is TRBD1 (5 bases). The CDR3 totals 15 residues. Germline loops: CDR1 SGHNT, CDR2 YYREEE (reference sequence). Here the CDR3 reads CASSLAGAMNTEALF. CDR3 DNA: TGTGCCAGCAGCCTGGCTGGGGCGATGAACACTGAAGCTCTCTTT.

The genes are TRBV6-5 and TRBJ1-1; D is uncertain. CDR1 and CDR2 from the germline V gene are MNHEY and SVGAGI. V was shortened by 1 base and J by 6 bases, with 18 bases between the two germline ends. The CDR3 extends over 16 amino acids. CDR3 protein: CASSYLRMASGAEAFF. In DNA, the CDR3 is TGTGCCAGCAGTTACTTAAGGATGGCCTCTGGCGCTGAAGCTTTCTTT.

This clonotype was seen at least ten times. The CDR3 protein is CASRSGVFSYEQYF. The CDR3 nucleotides read TGTGCCAGCAGATCGGGGGTATTCTCCTACGAGCAGTACTTC. This chain uses TRBV6-1 with TRBJ2-7, with a weak D call TRBD2 (6 bases). Trimming stripped 6 bases from V and 0 bases from J, with 12 bases between. The V gene's germline CDR1 is MNHNS and CDR2 SASEGT. The CDR3 is 14 amino acids.

About this clonotype: A much larger clone differs by one base, so this may be a read error. The chain is built from TRBV12-3 or TRBV12-4 and TRBJ2-1, with TRBD2 matching over 11 bases. The CDR3 consists of 16 residues. CDR3: CAGSKPLAGDYNEQFF. The CDR3 nucleotides read TGTGCCGGCAGTAAACCACTAGCGGGAGACTACAATGAGCAGTTCTTC.

The CDR3 DNA sequence: TGTGCCAGCAGCTCTTGGACGGGAGGGCTGGCAGATACGCAGTATTTT. It encodes CASSSWTGGLADTQYF. The rearrangement uses TRBV7-2 and TRBJ2-3; 8 bases align to TRBD2. J gave up 4 bases and V 4 bases, and 10 bases lay outside the gene matches. The CDR3 length is 16 residues. Per the germline V gene, CDR1 is SGHTA and CDR2 is FQGNSA.

This clonotype has a count of ten or more. The chain carries TRBV5-1 and TRBJ2-5, with a tentative D call TRBD2 (5 bases). Trimming stripped 4 bases from V and 3 bases from J, with 13 bases between. CDR3 length: 14 residues. Germline V lookup: CDR1 SGHRS, CDR2 YFSETQ. The CDR3 reads CASSPEVWKETQYF. CDR3 DNA: TGCGCCAGCAGCCCGGAGGTTTGGAAAGAGACCCAGTACTTC.

Details on this clonotype: This could be a read error, since a much larger clone is one nucleotide away. V is TRBV19 and J is TRBJ1-5, with D hard to call. This CDR3 has 12 residues. Germline CDR1 reads LNHDA; CDR2 reads SQIVND (reference sequence). The chain's CDR3 is CASSVGRLPHHF. The CDR3 DNA sequence: TGTGCCAGTAGCGTGGGAAGGTTGCCCCATCATTTT.

The table lists this clonotype with many counts. The CDR3 loop is CASSSDLLAGGHRNEQFF. In nucleotides, the CDR3 is TGCGCCAGCAGCTCCGATTTGCTAGCGGGAGGGCATCGGAATGAGCAGTTCTTC. The chain joins TRBV5-1 to TRBJ2-1; 12 bases match TRBD2. The trim removed 3 bases at V and 7 bases at J, leaving 14 bases unmatched. The V gene's germline CDR1 is SGHRS and CDR2 YFSETQ. The CDR3 is made up of 18 amino acids.

The rearrangement joins TRBV4-2 to TRBJ1-1, with D unclear. CDR3 length: 14 residues. Trimming stripped 1 base from V and 0 bases from J, with 6 bases between. Germline V CDR1 and CDR2: LGHNA, YNFKEQ. Here the CDR3 DNA reads TGTGCCAGCAGCCAAGGTTCCATGAACACTGAAGCTTTCTTT. This sequence encodes CASSQGSMNTEAFF.

This chain connects TRBV29-1 to TRBJ1-1, with D possibly TRBD1 on 6 matching bases. CDR1 and CDR2 from the germline V gene are SQVTM and ANQGSEA. The CDR3 loop spans 14 amino acids. V was clipped by 5 bases and J by 0 bases, with 13 bases between them. The CDR3 nucleotides are TGCAGCGTTCGCGGACAGCACATGAACACTGAAGCTTTCTTT. It specifies CSVRGQHMNTEAFF.

This clonotype was seen many times. The genes are TRBV20-1 and TRBJ1-6; 7 bases are a match to TRBD1. Germline loops: CDR1 DFQATT, CDR2 SNEGSKA (reference sequence). This CDR3 region has 15 residues. V lost 5 bases, J lost 6 bases, and 10 bases stayed unmatched. The CDR3 region is CSAEIQGLLNSPLHF. The CDR3 DNA reads TGCAGTGCTGAGATACAGGGGCTGCTTAATTCACCCCTCCACTTT.

This clonotype was found many times. The gene calls are TRBV4-1 and TRBJ1-1, with TRBD1 matching over 7 bases. The CDR3 sequence is 14 residues long. With V trimmed by 0 bases and J by 3 bases, 1 base remained unmatched. Looked up from germline, CDR1 is MGHRA and CDR2 is YSYEKL. The CDR3 loop is CASSQEQGYTEAFF. DNA of the CDR3: TGCGCCAGCAGCCAAGAACAGGGGTACACTGAAGCTTTCTTT.

With respect to this clonotype: Possible read error: a much larger clone is one base away. The rearrangement joins TRBV7-9 to TRBJ2-1, with a tentative D call TRBD2 (6 bases). CDR1 SEHNR and CDR2 FQNEAQ come from the germline V gene (reference sequence). The CDR3 sequence is 14 residues long. The chain's CDR3 is CASSFAGTRNGQFF. In DNA, the CDR3 is TGTGCCAGCAGCTTCGCCGGGACTCGCAATGGGCAGTTCTTC.

This clonotype was counted many times. This chain connects TRBV4-1 to TRBJ1-5; weak D call: TRBD1 (5 bases). Germline lookup yields CDR1 MGHRA and CDR2 YSYEKL. V lost 2 bases and J 5 bases, leaving 13 bases between the germline ends. This CDR3 has 15 amino acids. DNA for the CDR3: TGCGCCAGCAGCCAAATTTTAACAGGTGATCAGCCCCAGCATTTT. Amino acid sequence: CASSQILTGDQPQHF.

With regard to this clonotype: A single base separates this from a much larger clone, so it may be a read error. The chain links TRBV13 to TRBJ2-7, with D perhaps TRBD2 (5 bases). In germline, CDR1 is PRHDT, CDR2 FYEKMQ (reference sequence). The CDR3 consists of 14 residues. CDR3 sequence (DNA): TGCGCCAGCAGCCAAGGACCTTCGGGATACAAGCAGTACTTC. Amino acid sequence: CASSQGPSGYKQYF.

This clonotype was counted a few times. V usage is TRBV12-3 or TRBV12-4 and J usage is TRBJ2-7; 14 bases are shared with TRBD2. There are 16 residues in the CDR3. J gave up 4 bases and V 4 bases, and 6 bases lay outside the gene matches. The DNA for the CDR3 is TGTGCCAGCAGTTCTAGACTAGCGGGAGGGCCGTACGAGCAGTACTTC. It translates to CASSSRLAGGPYEQYF.